A single TCR beta chain is shown here with its context. Its antigen specificity is not known. The sample holds no much larger clone one base away, and base qualities are not on file. The library was prepared using the immunoSEQ multiplex PCR assay. For the multiplex PCR, a mixture combining 60 forward primers for TCR Vbeta segments and 13 reverse primers for TCR Jbeta segments was used. The CDR3 region of rearranged TCR beta genes was amplified from genomic DNA by a multiplex PCR assay. On the Illumina HiSeq System, the amplified TCR beta libraries were sequenced as 87-base-pair reads. In the authors' own workflow: A later analysis tallied 75 million to 95 million unique TCR beta chains across the 600 to 700 repertoires, and approximately 12 million of those chains were shared by two or more donors. Raw reads were error-corrected and collapsed into unique sequences by a nearest-neighbor algorithm in which closely related sequences were merged to remove PCR and sequencing errors. To assign V, D and J gene segments, CDR3 sequences were aligned to IMGT reference sequences. For a sequence to be retained, a match of at least six nucleotides was required to both a V gene segment and a J gene segment. Rearrangements were classified as productive when the CDR3 lacked stop codons and remained in frame with V and J, and all other rearrangements were classified as non-productive. Following IMGT convention, CDR3 was defined as the stretch from the second conserved V-encoded cysteine to the conserved J-encoded phenylalanine. The earlier analysis of 500 to 650 of the donors excluded any sequence lacking an unambiguous match to a single V gene segment. In an earlier analysis of about 590 of the donors, a V segment was called functional when productive rearrangements were above 56.7%, and segregating when the standard deviation between donors exceeded 5%. A statistical classification framework was built to diagnose cytomegalovirus status from the catalog of TCR beta chain sequences. V and J gene assignment, in a later analysis, came from comparing TCR nucleotide sequences with IMGT/GENE-DB human TR gene sequences. Using the TCRdist pipeline, a later analysis assigned CDR3 sequences along with most-parsimonious VDJ recombination scenarios. In a later analysis, every TCR beta chain was defined by the combination of its CDR3 amino acid sequence and its V-gene family, and reads without a unique V-gene family were dropped. To address suspected cross-contamination and a sequencing artifact, a later analysis removed 592 highly shared, low-generation-probability nucleotide sequences. A later analysis calculated a clonal expansion index for each public chain from normalized within-repertoire ranks of inferred template counts. In a later analysis, generation probabilities were computed using a VDJ recombination model fitted to out-of-frame rearrangements, and the results were checked against IGoR. In a later analysis, TCR-TCR, TCR-HLA and TCR-CMV co-occurrence was scored with hypergeometric tests, and a repertoire-size bias correction was applied to TCR pairs. To estimate false discovery rates, a later analysis permuted the HLA or CMV assignments 20 times. In a later analysis, co-occurring TCRs were grouped with DBSCAN, and TCRdist sequence similarity was added when clustering was performed within HLA-allele-positive subsets. Repertoires with fewer than 30,000 or more than 120,000 public chains were left out of co-occurrence clustering, as were about 5 repertoires with anomalous nucleotide sharing. TCRdb limited this immuneACCESS table to in-frame rearrangements with V and J called. A share of clones is missing; checked studies link under half to unresolved V genes, and the rest is unexplained. V, J and clone size are taken as reported in that table, and D and trimming were inferred from the DNA itself. The sample yields about 240,000 clones; around 78% were counted once. The ten largest clones capture around 0.45% of the sample.

This sample stems from a study of cytomegalovirus exposure and HLA in healthy donors (dated by TCRdb to 2016 to 2017). Broadly, across the study: According to an earlier analysis of a few hundred of the donors, about 179 million T cells yielded over 90 million unique TCR beta sequences and about 300 Gb of sequence data. Roughly 300 gigabases of sequencing data and approximately 93 million unique TCR sequences were included in an early release covering around 600 HLA-typed donors. Of the 300 to 500 genotyped donors, 65% to 90% were placed in the genetic ancestry cluster associated with self-reported Caucasian donors. The aim of the study was to test whether cataloging public T cell receptors could identify signatures of past pathogen exposure. The study profiled the T cell repertoires of fewer than 850 subjects by immunosequencing and related them to cytomegalovirus serostatus. A separate validation cohort of roughly 130 different subjects was used in addition to the roughly 700-subject first cohort. High-throughput TCR immunosequencing, statistical association of individual TCRs with disease status, and machine learning were combined to predict cytomegalovirus infection status. A later analysis re-analyzed previously published TCR beta repertoires from 660 or so donors and added high-resolution HLA genotyping to study TCR occurrence patterns. The later analysis used no new phenotypic data to find candidate immune exposures, relying instead on TCR beta sequences and their occurrence across donors. In an earlier analysis of a few hundred of the donors, high-throughput TCR beta sequencing was used to judge whether each TCR beta V gene segment behaved as functional or pseudogenic. Alongside the repertoire data, information on donor age, sex, ethnicity and CMV serostatus was compiled. In a later genetic analysis, genome-wide SNP genotypes for about 60% of the 666 donors were used, and that subset was treated as a discovery cohort. Every repertoire in the discovery cohort had been generated on one and the same sequencing platform. Class I and class II HLA loci were covered by the typing at four-digit resolution. Typing coverage varied by locus: roughly 620-640 donors for A, B, C, DRB1 and DQB1; more than 500 for DQA1; around 570 for DPA1; 450 to 480 for DPB1. A handful of DR-DQ haplotypes were handled as single units for association and clustering because linkage in the cohort was strong. Across some 400 genotyped donors of the cohort, an average of about 220,000 unique TCR beta nucleotide sequences per donor were sequenced, and 15% to 20% of those sequences were non-productive. Overall results and qualifications from the work: Assigning TCR associations to individual alleles was difficult when HLA alleles, especially DR and DQ, strongly co-occurred. In vitro tests confirmed that three of the cytomegalovirus-associated TCR beta chains recognize cytomegalovirus antigens. Roughly uniform sequencing depth across donors was assumed in presence/absence analyses, although this assumption may not hold. In an earlier analysis of around 600 of the donors, most TCR beta V segments were observed in productive rearrangements about 90% or about 30% of the time, broadly matching IMGT annotations. Because HLA typing was missing for some donors at each locus, association tests included only the typed subset. A cluster of highly shared sequence variants was judged likely to represent a technical artifact of the sequencing pipeline. The study listed 164 TCR beta chains as associated with cytomegalovirus. In a later analysis, TCR association rates were found to vary across HLA loci, with the most associated TCRs seen for DRB1 alleles and the fewest for HLA-C alleles. In a later analysis, HLA-associated TCR beta chains showed more clonal expansion and lower generation probabilities than non-associated chains that were equally common. A further reported finding was that TCR beta sequences accurately predicted the HLA-A and HLA-B alleles for most subjects in the first cohort. Several of the top co-occurrence clusters appeared to be linked to parvovirus B19, influenza, CMV and Epstein-Barr virus, according to a later analysis. In a later analysis, around 17,000 TCR beta sequences were associated with specific HLA alleles at a false discovery rate of 0.05. Immune exposure information for the cohort was limited to CMV serostatus. Linkage disequilibrium might explain the correlated functional status among segregating V segments, but an unknown experimental factor could not be ruled out. According to a later genetic analysis, donors in an Asian-associated ancestry cluster had fewer N-insertions in productive TCRs than the roughly 670-donor mean. In this cohort, only TCR beta chains were sequenced, and detectable features were limited by the absence of alpha or paired-chain data. A later analysis found that most CMV-associated TCR beta chains appeared HLA-restricted, with HLA associations seemingly driven largely by CMV exposure. The classifier was reported to diagnose cytomegalovirus status with high specificity and sensitivity in both the original and validation cohorts. The authors suggested that the approach could potentially be generalized to other disease states and immunological phenotypes. About 17 rarely observed V segments, including chromosome 9 orphons, were excluded from the earlier analysis of approximately 500 of the donors because counts were too low. Most TCR sequences were seen in very few donors, while some public TCRs were found in many individuals. In a later genetic analysis, a missense DCLRE1C variant was associated with V-gene and J-gene trimming of TCR beta chains, and the association was replicated in an independent cohort. Some IMGT-functional V segments, including TRBV6-2 and TRBV6-3, could not be distinguished by the 87-base-pair reads and were therefore excluded.

The germline V gene (reference sequence) sets CDR1 to MNHEY and CDR2 to SMNVEV. Compared with germline, V lacks 5 bases and J lacks 3 bases; bases without a gene match: 9. CDR3 length: 16 amino acids, cysteine to phenylalanine. CDR3 DNA only is kept here, 48 bases in frame from base 1. In total, just over 650 healthy bone marrow donors made up the cohort. At the time of sampling, every cohort member was nominally healthy, though immune exposures that went unrecorded were likely present. The donor tested CMV seronegative and was one of the 352 seronegative cohort members. A peripheral blood sample was provided by each donor, and peripheral blood mononuclear cells were used for TCR beta sequencing. Genomic DNA was extracted from the blood cell samples with the Qiagen DNeasy Blood Extraction Kit.

Rearrangement joined TRBV27 to TRBJ2-7; the central 11 bases match TRBD2. Sequences were obtained from PBMCs. This receptor was obtained from a boy aged 10-17 years in good health and CMV-seronegative. The DNA sequence is TGTGCCAGCAGTCCCGTAGCGGGAGGGCCGAGCTACGAGCAGTACTTC. It specifies CASSPVAGGPSYEQYF.